The clone carrying this T cell receptor beta chain was recorded a few times. This sample was taken from a study of graft-versus-host responses after intestinal transplantation. Study-wide context: After anti-thymocyte globulin induction, recipients took tacrolimus and steroids for 2 to 3 years. Study-level points and caveats: The authors found GvH clones in recipient marrow, some appearing first in ileum or blood.

V gave up 10 bases and J gave up 3 bases, with 27 bases separating them. CDR3 length: 17 amino acids. CDR1 and CDR2 (germline): LNHDA, SQIVND (reference sequence). Plating of about 200,000 CFSE-labeled responder cells was done together with about 200,000 irradiated, violet-dye-labeled stimulator cells. Both CD3+CD4+ and CD3+CD8+ responders that were proliferating and CFSE-low underwent sorting after the reaction. Method: immunoSEQ multiplex PCR; TCRdb's copy keeps in-frame clones and lacks some. The data show approximately 14,000 clones, roughly a third seen once. This chain links TRBV19 with TRBJ1-2; TRBD1 might be the D (6 bases). The TCR sequence derives from a human patient who received an intestinal transplant. Here the sequenced sample was alloreactive CD8+ T cells from a mixed lymphocyte reaction culture, taken before intestinal transplant. Subset here: CFSE-low proliferating T cells sorted from approximately 6-day pre-transplant mixed lymphocyte reaction (GvH or HvG direction). CDR3 sequence reads: CATTQLQGQIHDYGYTF. The CDR3 DNA reads as TGTGCCACCACCCAGTTACAGGGCCAAATTCACGACTATGGCTACACCTTC.